This entry lists 5 T cell receptor beta chains sequenced from one sample in a study of blood T cell repertoires in COVID-19. This table comes from immunoSEQ multiplex PCR, and its TCRdb copy is limited to in-frame clones, with some not included. This table has a few hundred thousand clones, roughly nine tenths appearing once. The material sequenced was PBMCs or T cells enriched from blood (not recorded which). Receptors were obtained from a woman aged 45-59 years in a cohort exposed to, infected with or recovered from COVID-19 (not recorded which).

The chain employs TRBV7-9 and TRBJ1-1, with a weak D call TRBD1 (6 bases). The CDR3 spans 12 residues. V was trimmed by 5 bases and J by 6 bases, leaving 10 bases between them. In germline, CDR1 is SEHNR, CDR2 FQNEAQ (reference sequence). CDR3 residues: CASSAQGPEAFF. DNA of the CDR3: TGTGCCAGCAGCGCACAGGGACCTGAAGCTTTCTTT.

The chain has TRBV9 and TRBJ1-1; D perhaps matches TRBD1 (5 bases). Per germline, CDR1 SGDLS and CDR2 YYNGEE. Trimming left V 0 bases short and J 7 bases short, with 13 bases between. The CDR3 spans 14 residues. The CDR3 nucleotides are TGTGCCAGCAGCGTAGTTTCTATAGGGGTTGAAGCTTTCTTT. Amino acids: CASSVVSIGVEAFF.

The chain links TRBV21-1 to TRBJ2-7; TRBD1, the table's D call, was not compared with the DNA. TRBV21-1 is an annotated pseudogene. The CDR3 contains 14 residues. In nucleotides, the CDR3 is TGTGCCAGCAGCAAATCGCGAGAAGGGGTCGAGCAGTACTTC. As protein: CASSKSREGVEQYF.

The CDR3 sequence is CASTGRPGRNEKLFF. As DNA, the CDR3 is TGTGCCAGCACGGGAAGGCCCGGGCGGAATGAAAAACTGTTTTTT. V and J are TRBV5-6 and TRBJ1-4, with D hard to call. Germline V CDR1 and CDR2: SGHDT, YYEEEE. The CDR3 contains 15 residues. Trimming cost V 6 bases and J 5 bases, with 17 bases left between them.

The chain couples TRBV19 to TRBJ1-2, with 7 positions matching TRBD1. V trimming: 4 bases; J trimming: 4 bases; junction bases outside the gene matches: 6. There are 14 residues in the CDR3. Germline V gene sequence: CDR1 LNHDA, CDR2 SQIVND (reference sequence). DNA of the CDR3: TGTGCCAGTAGTACCTACGGACAGGTCTATGGCTACACCTTC. It encodes CASSTYGQVYGYTF.